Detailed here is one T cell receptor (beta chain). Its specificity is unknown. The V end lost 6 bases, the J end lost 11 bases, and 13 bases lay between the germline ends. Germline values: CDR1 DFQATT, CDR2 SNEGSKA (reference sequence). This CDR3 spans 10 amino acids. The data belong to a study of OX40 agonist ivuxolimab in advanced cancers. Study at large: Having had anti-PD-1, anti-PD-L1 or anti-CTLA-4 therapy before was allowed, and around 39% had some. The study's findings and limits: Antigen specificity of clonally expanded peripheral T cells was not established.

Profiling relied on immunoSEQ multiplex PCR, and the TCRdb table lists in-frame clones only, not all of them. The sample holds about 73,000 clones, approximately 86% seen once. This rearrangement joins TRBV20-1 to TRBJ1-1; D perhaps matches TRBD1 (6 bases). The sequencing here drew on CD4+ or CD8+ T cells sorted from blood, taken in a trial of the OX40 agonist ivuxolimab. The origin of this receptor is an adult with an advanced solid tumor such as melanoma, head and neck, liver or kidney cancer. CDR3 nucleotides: TGCAGTGCGGGGACAAATGGCGCTTTCTTT. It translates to CSAGTNGAFF.